Described below is a single T cell receptor beta chain sequence and its context. Germline V gene data show CDR1 as MDHEN and CDR2 as SYDVKM. This CDR3 has 19 amino acids. Trimming removed 1 base from V and 2 bases from J; junction bases left unmatched: 15. The data were taken from a study of blood T cell repertoires in COVID-19. Across the study: PBMCs, B-cell-depleted T cells, or T cells were the source of the cDNA or gDNA that made up the material.

Here immunoSEQ multiplex PCR was the method, and the copy in TCRdb shows in-frame clones only, minus some. The table lists some 270,000 clones, more than 85% of them singletons. Adults between roughly 18 and 100 years of age took part from 20 to 25 US areas. Assignments of participants to cohorts depended upon their own reported clinical history. A PCR-confirmed or clinician-diagnosed COVID-19 case had contacted exposed participants within 2 weeks of entry. V is TRBV28 and J is TRBJ2-7, with 9 nucleotides matching TRBD2. The origin of this receptor is a middle-aged man who had been exposed to COVID-19. Sequencing was done on a sample of PBMCs or T cells enriched from blood (not recorded which). The CDR3 region is CASSLSELAGLGAPYEQYF. DNA for the CDR3: TGTGCCAGCAGTTTATCTGAACTAGCGGGTCTCGGGGCCCCCTACGAGCAGTACTTC.